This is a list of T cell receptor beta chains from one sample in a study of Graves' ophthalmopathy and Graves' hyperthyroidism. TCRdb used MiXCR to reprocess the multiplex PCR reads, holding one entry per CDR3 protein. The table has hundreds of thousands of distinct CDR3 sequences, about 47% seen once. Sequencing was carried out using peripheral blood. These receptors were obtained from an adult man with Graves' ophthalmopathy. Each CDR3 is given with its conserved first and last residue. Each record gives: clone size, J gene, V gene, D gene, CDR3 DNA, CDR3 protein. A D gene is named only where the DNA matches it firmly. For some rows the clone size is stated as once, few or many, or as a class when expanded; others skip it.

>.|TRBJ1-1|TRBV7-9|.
TGCGCCAGCAGTCTAGAACAGGGCCGAGGGGCTTTCTTT
CASSLEQGRGAFF
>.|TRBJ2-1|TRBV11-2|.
TGTGCCAGCAGTCGCAGTCGGGACTTCGGCTCCTACAATGAGCAGTTCTTC
CASSRSRDFGSYNEQFF
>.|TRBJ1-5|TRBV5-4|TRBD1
TGCGCCAGCAGCCAAGTGGCAGGGGGCAGTCAGCCCCAGCATTTT
CASSQVAGGSQPQHF
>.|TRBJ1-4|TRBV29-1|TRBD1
TGCAGCGTTGGGGCAGGGGGCGAACTGTTTTTT
CSVGAGGELFF
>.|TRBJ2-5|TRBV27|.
TGTGCCAGCAGTTTCCGGGGCCAACCGGAGACCCAGTACTTC
CASSFRGQPETQYF
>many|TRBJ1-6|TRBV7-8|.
TGTGCCAGCAGCTCCTCGACAGGACTAAATTCACCCCTCCACTTT
CASSSSTGLNSPLHF
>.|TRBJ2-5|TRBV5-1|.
TGCGCCAGCAGCTTCAAAGACATTCAAGAGACCCAGTACTTC
CASSFKDIQETQYF
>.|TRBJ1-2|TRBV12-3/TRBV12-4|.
TGTGCCAGCAGTTACTCGAGGGGGGGCTACACCTTC
CASSYSRGGYTF
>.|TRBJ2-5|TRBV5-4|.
TGTGCCAGCAGCTTGGCGGCAGGAGGCGCGGAAGAGACCCAGTACTTC
CASSLAAGGAEETQYF
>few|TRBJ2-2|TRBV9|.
TGTGCCAGCAGCGCCCAAAGCACCGGGGAGCTGTTTTTT
CASSAQSTGELFF
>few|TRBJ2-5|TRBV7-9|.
TGTGCCAGCAGCTTAGATTACCAGGGAAAGAGGGAGACCCAGTACTTC
CASSLDYQGKRETQYF
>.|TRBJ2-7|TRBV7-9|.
TGTGCCAGCAGCCCCAATCCCTACGAGCAGTACTTC
CASSPNPYEQYF
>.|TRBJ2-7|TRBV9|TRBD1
TGTGCCAGCAGTCAAACTGACAGGGGCTACGAGCAGTACTTC
CASSQTDRGYEQYF
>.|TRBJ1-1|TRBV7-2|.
TGTGCCAGCAGCCCTGAAGGGAGACAGAACACTGAAGCTTTCTTT
CASSPEGRQNTEAFF
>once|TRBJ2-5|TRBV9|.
TGTGCCAGCAGCTTAGAAGGCGGTAAAGAGACCCAGTACTTC
CASSLEGGKETQYF
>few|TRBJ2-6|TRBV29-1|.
TGCAGCGTTGAAGATCCGGGGGCGCTTGGGGCCAACGTCCTGACTTTC
CSVEDPGALGANVLTF
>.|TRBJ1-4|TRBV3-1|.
TGTGCCAGCAGCCAACAGGGAGGGGAAAAACTGTTTTTT
CASSQQGGEKLFF
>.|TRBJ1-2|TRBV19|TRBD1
TGTGCCAGTAGTCCAACGACGACAGGGAATAACTATGGCTACACCTTC
CASSPTTTGNNYGYTF
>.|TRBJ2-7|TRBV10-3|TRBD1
TGTGCCAGCACCCCGGGGACAGTCTACGAGCAGTACTTC
CASTPGTVYEQYF
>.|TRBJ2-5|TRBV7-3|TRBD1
TGTGCCAGCAGCTTGCAAGGGGGCCGAGGAGAGACCCAGTACTTC
CASSLQGGRGETQYF
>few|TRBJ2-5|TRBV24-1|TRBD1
TGTGCCACCAGTGATCCCGGACAGGGCGGCGGAGAGACCCAGTACTTC
CATSDPGQGGGETQYF
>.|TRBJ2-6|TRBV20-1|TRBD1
TGCAGTGCTAGGGGACAGTCTGGGGCCAACGTCCTGACTTTC
CSARGQSGANVLTF
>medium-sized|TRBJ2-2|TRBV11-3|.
TGTGCCAGCAGCTTAGATTCGAGCAGGGACACCGGGGAGCTGTTTTTT
CASSLDSSRDTGELFF
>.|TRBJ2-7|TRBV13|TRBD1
TGTGCCAGCTCCCGAACAGGGGACCTGTACGAGCAGTACTTC
CASSRTGDLYEQYF
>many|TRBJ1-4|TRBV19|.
TGTGCCAGTAGTTCCCCCCGTGTGGGTGAAAAACTGTTTTTT
CASSSPRVGEKLFF
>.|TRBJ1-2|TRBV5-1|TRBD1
TGCGCCAGCAGCGAAGGACAGGGGGCTTTCTCTGGAAACACCTTC
CASSEGQGAFSGNTF
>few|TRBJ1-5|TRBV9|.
TGTGCCAGCAGCGTCGAGCAAGGATCGGGACAGCCCCAGCATTTT
CASSVEQGSGQPQHF
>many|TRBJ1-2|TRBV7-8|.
TGTGCCAGCAGCTTAGGCTTTGTGGATGGCTACACCTTC
CASSLGFVDGYTF
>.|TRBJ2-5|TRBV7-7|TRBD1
TGTGCTAGCAGCACGGGACAGCAAGAGACCCAGTACTTC
CASSTGQQETQYF
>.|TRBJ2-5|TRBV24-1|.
TGTGCCACCAGTGATCCAATAAGCGGGACCCAGTACTTC
CATSDPISGTQYF
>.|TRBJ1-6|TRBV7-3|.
TGTGCCAGCAGCATCGGGCCGAATTCACCCCTCCACTTT
CASSIGPNSPLHF
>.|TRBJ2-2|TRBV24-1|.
TGTGCCACCAGTGATTCCCCTGACAGGGCGAAATTGGTACTGAACACCGGGGGGCTGTTTTTT
CATSDSPDRAKLVLNTGGLFF
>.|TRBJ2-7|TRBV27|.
TGTGCCAGCAGCGACGAGTGGGAGCAGTACTTC
CASSDEWEQYF
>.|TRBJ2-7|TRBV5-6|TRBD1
TGTGCCAGCAGCCTAACAACAGGGGCCTACGAGCAGTACTTC
CASSLTTGAYEQYF
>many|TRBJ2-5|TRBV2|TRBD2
TGTGCCGGATCCCCCAACACAGCGGGGGAAGAGGACTTC
CAGSPNTAGEEDF
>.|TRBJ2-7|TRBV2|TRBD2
TGTGCCAGAGGTGGGGCTAGCGGGGGGTACGAGCAGTACTTC
CARGGASGGYEQYF
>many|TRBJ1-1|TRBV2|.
TGTGCCAGCAGTGTACGTCTGGCGAGCACTGAAGCTTTCTTT
CASSVRLASTEAFF
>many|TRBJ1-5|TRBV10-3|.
TGTGCCATCAGTGAGTCGAGAGGGCAGCCCCAGCATTTT
CAISESRGQPQHF
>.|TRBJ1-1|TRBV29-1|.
TGCAGCGTTGTTTTATGGGCAGGGGTGATGAACACTGAAGCTTTCTTT
CSVVLWAGVMNTEAFF
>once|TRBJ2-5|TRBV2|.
TGTGCCAGCAGCTTGGGACCATCAAACTCTGAGACCCAGTACTTC
CASSLGPSNSETQYF
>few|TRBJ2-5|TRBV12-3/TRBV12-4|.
TGTGCCAGCAGAGACGGGGCGGGGTCCCAGTACTTC
CASRDGAGSQYF
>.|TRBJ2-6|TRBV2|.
TGTGCCTGCAGTGCTCATACGGGCTCTGGGGCCAACGTCCTGACTTTC
CACSAHTGSGANVLTF
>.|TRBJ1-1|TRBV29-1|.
TGCAGCGTTCGGTCAGGGACGTGGAACACTGAAGCTTTCTTT
CSVRSGTWNTEAFF
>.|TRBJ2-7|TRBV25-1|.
TGTGCCAGCAGTGAATATGGGGCCCGCGAGCAGTACTTC
CASSEYGAREQYF
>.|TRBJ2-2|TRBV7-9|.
TGTGCCAGCAGCTTAGCGTTGGAGAATCGGGACTACACCGGGGAGCTGTTTTTT
CASSLALENRDYTGELFF
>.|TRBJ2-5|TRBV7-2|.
TGTGCCAGCAACTCCAACAGGGACTCCTCCGAGACCCAGTACTTC
CASNSNRDSSETQYF
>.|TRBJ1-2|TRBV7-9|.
TGCGCCAGCAGCTTGGGGTGGAAGCCCGACTATGGCTACACCTTC
CASSLGWKPDYGYTF
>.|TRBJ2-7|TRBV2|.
TGTGCCAGCAGCGGGGACGGGAACGAGCAGTACTTC
CASSGDGNEQYF
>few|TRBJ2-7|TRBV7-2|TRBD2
TGTGCCAGCAGCCGATATCCCGGGGGGGCCTACGAGCAGTACTTC
CASSRYPGGAYEQYF